The sequence of this T cell receptor beta chain was determined in a study of T cells in Graves' hyperthyroidism and ophthalmopathy. Study-level findings and limits: Blood also carried most thyroid clonotypes expanded above 0.001. The model foresaw ophthalmopathy a median around 6 months prior to onset.

V shed 7 bases and J shed 2 bases, with 15 bases lying between them. The CDR3 runs to 14 residues. The germline V gene encodes CDR1 MNHNS and CDR2 SASEGT. It was considered stable Graves' hyperthyroidism when ophthalmopathy did not progress within 18 months. This clonotype showed up many times. Its antigen is currently unknown. Amplified TCR beta CDR3 regions came from RNA transcripts. HTBI primers drove first-round RT-PCR of the TCR CDR3. TCRdb redid the calling of the multiplex PCR reads with MiXCR, one entry per CDR3 protein. This table has some 760,000 distinct CDR3 sequences, 12% to 15% appearing once.

The specimen was blood. The chain employs TRBV6-1 and TRBJ2-7; D uncertain. The clonotype was recovered from a woman between 18 and 30 years old with Graves' hyperthyroidism. The CDR3 nucleotides read TGTGCCAGCATCAGAGGTTTTGGGACCTACGAGCAGTACTTC. Protein product: CASIRGFGTYEQYF.